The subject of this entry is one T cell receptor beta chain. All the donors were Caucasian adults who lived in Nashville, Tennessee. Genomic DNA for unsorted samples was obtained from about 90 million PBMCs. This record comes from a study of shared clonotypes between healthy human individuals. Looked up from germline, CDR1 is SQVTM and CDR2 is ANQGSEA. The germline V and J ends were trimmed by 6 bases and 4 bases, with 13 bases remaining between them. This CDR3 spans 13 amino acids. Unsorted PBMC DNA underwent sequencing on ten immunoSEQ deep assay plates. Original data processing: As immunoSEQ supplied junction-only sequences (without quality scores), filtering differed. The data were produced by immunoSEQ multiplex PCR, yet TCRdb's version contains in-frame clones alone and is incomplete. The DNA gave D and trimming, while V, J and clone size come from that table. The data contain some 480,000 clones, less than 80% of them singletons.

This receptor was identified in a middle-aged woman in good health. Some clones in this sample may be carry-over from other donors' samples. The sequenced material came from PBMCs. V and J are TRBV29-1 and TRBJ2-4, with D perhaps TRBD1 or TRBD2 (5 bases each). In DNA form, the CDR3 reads TGCAGCGTGGCCGGGACGGTGAAAAACATTCAGTACTTC. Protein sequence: CSVAGTVKNIQYF.